One and the same sample provided the 16 T cell receptor beta chains below, sequenced in a study of neoadjuvant anti-PD-1 for oral cavity cancer. Assay used: immunoSEQ multiplex PCR; TCRdb lists only in-frame clones, some missing. The sample includes roughly 6,600 clones, approximately 45% seen only once; the top ten take 25%. This specimen was tumor tissue, taken before nivolumab (anti-PD-1) treatment. These receptor sequences come from a person aged 40 to 85 with oral cavity squamous cell carcinoma.

CDR3 sequence: CASRTSGRNEKLFF. The DNA of the CDR3 is TGTGCCAGCAGGACATCGGGACGGAATGAAAAACTGTTTTTT. The chain combines TRBV27 with TRBJ1-4, with D tentatively TRBD1 (5 bases). The CDR3 consists of 14 residues. The germline V and J ends were trimmed by 6 bases and 5 bases, with 13 bases remaining between them. Germline V lookup: CDR1 MNHEY, CDR2 SMNVEV (reference sequence).

The chain employs TRBV9 and TRBJ2-5; TRBD2 matches at 10 bases. The CDR3 covers 15 residues. With 4 bases clipped from V and 5 bases from J, the junction kept 8 bases outside the gene matches. Germline V CDR1 and CDR2: SGDLS, YYNGEE. The CDR3 DNA reads TGTGCCAGCAGCCCCCAAGCGGGGGGGCCCGAGACCCAGTACTTC. Encoded protein: CASSPQAGGPETQYF.

This clone was seen a single time. CDR3 protein: CASSQSYPGTGGADTQYF. CDR3 in DNA: TGCGCCAGCAGCCAATCGTACCCCGGGACAGGGGGCGCAGATACGCAGTATTTT. This rearrangement joins TRBV4-3 to TRBJ2-3; TRBD1 aligns across 12 bases. This CDR3 region has 18 residues. V lost 2 bases to trimming and J lost 4 bases; unmatched junction nucleotides: 10. The germline CDR1 and CDR2 sequences are LGHNA and YSLEER.

This chain joins TRBV7-2 and TRBJ1-2; a possible D gene is TRBD1 (5 bases). Germline lookup yields CDR1 SGHTA and CDR2 FQGNSA. There are 15 residues in the CDR3. V shed 3 bases and J shed 3 bases, with 14 bases lying between them. The CDR3 is CASSFQPGPDYGYTF. The CDR3 DNA reads as TGTGCCAGCAGCTTTCAACCGGGACCCGACTATGGCTACACCTTC.

This rearrangement joins TRBV5-5 to TRBJ2-3; D gene unclear. Germline values: CDR1 SGHKS, CDR2 YYEKEE (reference sequence). V was cut by 0 bases and J by 0 bases, with 5 bases left in between. The CDR3 is 14 amino acids. CDR3 amino acids: CASSLEPSTDTQYF. Here the CDR3 DNA reads TGTGCCAGCAGCTTGGAACCTAGCACAGATACGCAGTATTTT.

This chain connects TRBV7-2 to TRBJ1-2; 7 nucleotides match TRBD1. CDR3 size: 15 residues. Germline V gene lookup returns CDR1 SGHTA and CDR2 FQGNSA. The V segment lost 1 base and the J segment 2 bases; nucleotides outside the gene matches: 4. CDR3 bases: TGTGCCAGCAGCTTAGAAGGGGGCGCAAACTATGGCTACACCTTC. Encoded protein: CASSLEGGANYGYTF.

This clone turned up a few times. The chain recombines TRBV10-3 with TRBJ1-1; 9 nucleotides line up with TRBD1. CDR3 size: 14 residues. Germline loops: CDR1 ENHRY, CDR2 SYGVKD. V lost 9 bases, J lost 5 bases, and 10 bases stayed unmatched. CDR3 in amino acids: CAIRTGESGTEAFF. CDR3 DNA: TGTGCCATACGGACAGGGGAATCAGGGACTGAAGCTTTCTTT.

The chain is built from TRBV5-5 and TRBJ1-5; D is unresolved. CDR3 length equals 11 residues. Between the trimmed V and J ends, which lost 3 bases and 4 bases, there was a span of 2 bases. CDR1 and CDR2 (germline): SGHKS, YYEKEE (reference sequence). CDR3 DNA: TGTGCCAGCAGCTCAAATCAGCCCCAGCATTTT. This encodes CASSSNQPQHF.

This clone was detected only a few times. The rearrangement links TRBV7-9 to TRBJ2-7; D not certain. The CDR3 is 13 residues long. Trimming removed 3 bases at V and 2 bases at J, with 8 bases between. Germline lookup yields CDR1 SEHNR and CDR2 FQNEAQ (reference sequence). The CDR3 reads CASSLDGPYEQYF. In DNA, the CDR3 is TGTGCCAGCAGCTTGGACGGCCCCTACGAGCAGTACTTC.

This clone was recorded a few times. This chain joins TRBV5-1 and TRBJ1-5, with D perhaps TRBD1 (6 bases). CDR1 is SGHRS and CDR2 is YFSETQ in the germline V gene. This CDR3 comprises 14 residues. Trimming cost V 0 bases and J 2 bases, with 6 bases left between them. The CDR3 spells CASSLAGGNQPQHF. CDR3 nucleotide sequence: TGCGCCAGCAGCTTGGCAGGGGGCAATCAGCCCCAGCATTTT.

The rearrangement uses TRBV11-2 and TRBJ1-1; D unresolved. The CDR3 totals 13 residues. Germline V gene lookup returns CDR1 SGHAT and CDR2 FQNNGV. The germline V and J ends were trimmed by 1 base and 1 base, with 4 bases remaining between them. CDR3 in amino acids: CASSLVTNTEAFF. The CDR3 DNA reads TGTGCCAGCAGCTTAGTAACGAACACTGAAGCTTTCTTT.

The table lists this clone with a few counts. V usage is TRBV4-3 and J usage is TRBJ1-1; D remains ambiguous. V lost 2 bases and J 0 bases, leaving 4 bases between the germline ends. CDR1 LGHNA and CDR2 YSLEER come from the germline V gene. CDR3 length: 13 amino acids. DNA of the CDR3: TGCGCCAGCAGCCAAATTCTGAACACTGAAGCTTTCTTT. Its protein product is CASSQILNTEAFF.

The rearrangement joins TRBV6-5 to TRBJ2-7, with D possibly matching TRBD1 (6 bases). Germline CDR1 reads MNHEY; CDR2 reads SVGAGI. This CDR3 has 14 amino acids. The ends were cut back, 0 bases at V and 3 bases at J, with 9 bases in the middle. The CDR3, as DNA: TGTGCCAGCAGTTACTCGGACAGATTCTACGAGCAGTACTTC. Protein: CASSYSDRFYEQYF.

The gene calls are TRBV5-1 and TRBJ2-1; D is unclear. With 0 bases removed from V and 4 bases from J, the gap between germline ends came to 5 bases. The CDR3 is made up of 13 amino acids. The germline V gene encodes CDR1 SGHRS and CDR2 YFSETQ. CDR3 in amino acids: CASSLELYNEQFF. The CDR3, as DNA: TGCGCCAGCAGCTTGGAACTTTACAATGAGCAGTTCTTC.

This clone was seen a handful of times. The V and J genes are TRBV27 and TRBJ1-1; 11 nucleotides agree with TRBD1. The CDR3 is made up of 16 amino acids. Germline V CDR1 and CDR2: MNHEY, SMNVEV (reference sequence). V shed 5 bases, J shed 0 bases, and the junction held 5 bases outside the gene matches. The CDR3 DNA is TGTGCCAGCAGTGAGGACAGGGGGCACATGAACACTGAAGCTTTCTTT. This gives the protein CASSEDRGHMNTEAFF.

The chain is built from TRBV5-1 and TRBJ1-5; 11 bases line up with TRBD1. V lost 4 bases and J lost 6; bases outside the gene matches: 3. The CDR3 consists of 14 residues. Germline values: CDR1 SGHRS, CDR2 YFSETQ. The CDR3 region has the DNA TGCGCCAGCAGCACCGGGACAGGGGGTCAGCCCCAGCATTTT. Residues: CASSTGTGGQPQHF.